The 9 T cell receptor beta chains listed next were all sequenced from one sample in a study of T cell changes during pregnancy in multiple sclerosis. Repertoires were generated with immunoSEQ multiplex PCR, while TCRdb's copy carries only in-frame clones and drops some. This table has tens of thousands of clones, under 95% appearing once. This material consisted of peripheral blood, taken before pregnancy. The receptors derive from a female donor with multiple sclerosis, enrolled in a pregnancy study.

The chain joins TRBV19 to TRBJ1-1, with a possible D match to TRBD1 (6 bases). CDR1 and CDR2 (germline): LNHDA, SQIVND (reference sequence). Trimming stripped 6 bases from V and 3 bases from J, with 17 bases between. CDR3 length equals 15 residues. CDR3 residues: CASRPGHLLYTEAFF. CDR3 DNA sequence: TGTGCCAGTAGGCCGGGACACCTCCTCTACACTGAAGCTTTCTTT.

The chain has TRBV19 and TRBJ1-2; D not certain. This CDR3 is built from 14 residues. In germline, CDR1 is LNHDA, CDR2 SQIVND (reference sequence). The V end was cut by 8 bases, the J end by 4 bases, with 17 bases between. The CDR3 sequence is CASHEFGTLYGYTF. The CDR3, as DNA: TGTGCCAGTCACGAGTTCGGTACCCTCTATGGCTACACCTTC.

This chain links TRBV5-4 with TRBJ2-5, with a weak D call TRBD1 (6 bases). CDR1 is SGHNT, CDR2 YYREEE, per germline (reference sequence). V shed 3 bases and J shed 5 bases, with 14 bases lying between them. This CDR3 region has 14 residues. CDR3 protein: CASSSTGYGETQYF. The CDR3 DNA reads as TGTGCCAGCAGCTCTACAGGGTACGGGGAGACCCAGTACTTC.

The rearrangement uses TRBV7-6 and TRBJ1-4; D gene uncertain. Germline CDR1 and CDR2: SGHVS and FNYEAQ. CDR3 length equals 15 residues. V was trimmed by 1 base and J by 4 bases, leaving 10 bases between them. The CDR3 loop is CASSLGASNNEKLFF. The CDR3 DNA follows: TGTGCCAGCAGCTTAGGTGCCAGTAATAATGAAAAACTGTTTTTT.

CDR3 bases: TGCGCCAGCAGCCCCTGGGGGGACAGGGGGCGCGGTACTGAAGCTTTCTTT. This gives the protein CASSPWGDRGRGTEAFF. The chain carries TRBV5-1 and TRBJ1-1; 12 nucleotides agree with TRBD1. The ends lost 4 bases at V and 5 bases at J; junction bases unmatched: 12. The germline V gene has CDR1 SGHRS and CDR2 YFSETQ. There are 17 residues in the CDR3.

The gene calls are TRBV4-3 and TRBJ1-1; D is unclear. V lost 0 bases and J lost 3, with 8 bases in between. There are 14 residues in the CDR3. The germline V gene encodes CDR1 LGHNA and CDR2 YSLEER. The CDR3 DNA sequence: TGCGCCAGCAGCCAAGACCCAGGATACACTGAAGCTTTCTTT. Translating it yields CASSQDPGYTEAFF.

The chain recombines TRBV9 with TRBJ1-1; D ambiguous. Trimming shortened V by 1 base and J by 1 base, and 5 bases separated the two germline ends. CDR1 is SGDLS, CDR2 YYNGEE, per germline. This CDR3 is 13 amino acids long. The CDR3 spells CASSVSGNTEAFF. The CDR3 bases are TGTGCCAGCAGCGTATCAGGGAACACTGAAGCTTTCTTT. Combining the CDR3 with reference TRBV9 and TRBJ1-1 gives the whole variable domain DSGVTQTPKHLITATGQRVTLRCSPRSGDLSVYWYQQSLDQGLQFLIQYYNGEERAKGNILERFSAQQFPDLHSELNLSSLELGDSALYFCASSVSGNTEAFFGQGTRLTVV.

V is TRBV19 and J is TRBJ2-2; TRBD2 is a possible D gene (5 bases). Between the trimmed V and J ends, which lost 8 bases and 8 bases, there was a span of 9 bases. The CDR3 has 11 residues. Germline V gene data show CDR1 as LNHDA and CDR2 as SQIVND (reference sequence). CDR3: CASGRAGELFF. DNA of the CDR3: TGTGCCAGTGGGAGAGCGGGGGAGCTGTTTTTT.

The V gene is TRBV27, the J gene TRBJ1-1, with 8 positions matching TRBD1. The CDR3 is made up of 18 amino acids. V dropped 3 bases and J dropped 1; count of bases not matched to a gene: 13. Germline V gene sequence: CDR1 MNHEY, CDR2 SMNVEV (reference sequence). The CDR3 DNA sequence: TGTGCCAGCAGTTTTCGGGGGACCAGGGGGCGTAGGAACACTGAAGCTTTCTTT. It codes for CASSFRGTRGRRNTEAFF.